This is a list of T cell receptor beta chains from one sample in a study of CD8 T cells in Susac syndrome. Via MiXCR, TCRdb re-called the immunoSEQ multiplex PCR reads, giving one row per CDR3 protein. The sample includes approximately 100,000 distinct CDR3 sequences, nearly 95% of them seen just once. The source material was CD4+ T cells from PBMCs. These receptors were obtained from a human donor in good health. Each CDR3 is given with its conserved first and last residue. Fields, in order: V gene, D gene, J gene, CDR3 protein. D genes are given only for firm matches.

>TRBV7-2|NA|TRBJ1-2
CASSSSNYGYTF
>TRBV4-2|NA|TRBJ2-7
CASSQDLGLPYEQYF
>TRBV2|TRBD2|TRBJ2-5
CASRLAGGETQYF
>TRBV6-2/TRBV6-3|TRBD1|TRBJ1-1
CASSYRTGDPNTEAFF
>TRBV19|NA|TRBJ2-1
CASSLYRTTYNEQFF
>TRBV4-3|NA|TRBJ2-7
CASRPHQGEVYEQYF
>TRBV29-1|TRBD2|TRBJ2-5
CSVREARRETQYF
>TRBV7-2|NA|TRBJ1-6
CASSFRVTSPLHF
>TRBV14|NA|TRBJ1-2
CASSQTGRAGYTF
>TRBV3-1|NA|TRBJ2-3
CASSQDGGGTDTQYF
>TRBV7-2|NA|TRBJ1-5
CASSTPAGNQPQHF
>TRBV5-1|TRBD1|TRBJ2-7
CASSPESADRGGEQYF
>TRBV6-2/TRBV6-3|NA|TRBJ1-1
CASTHREANTEAFF
>TRBV4-1|NA|TRBJ2-7
CASSQGDGPYEQYF
>TRBV12-3/TRBV12-4|TRBD1|TRBJ1-1
CASTSGSGGGRPEAFF
>TRBV6-2/TRBV6-3|NA|TRBJ2-3
CASMMKTTTDTQYF
>TRBV6-6|NA|TRBJ2-1
CASSYVANEQFF
>TRBV29-1|NA|TRBJ1-1
CSVDARTEAFF
>TRBV30|NA|TRBJ2-3
CAWTSREDTQYF
>TRBV29-1|NA|TRBJ2-5
CSLGVQETQYF
>TRBV5-4|NA|TRBJ2-2
CASSLAAGGPTGELFF
>TRBV6-2/TRBV6-3|NA|TRBJ1-5
CASSTPLGARPQHF
>TRBV29-1|NA|TRBJ2-7
CSVAGDESYEQYF
>TRBV4-3|NA|TRBJ1-3
CASSQEGGGNTIYF
>TRBV5-1|NA|TRBJ1-4
CASSLVGGEKLFF
>TRBV7-9|TRBD1|TRBJ2-7
CATARQGDKDEQYF
>TRBV18|NA|TRBJ1-2
CASSPDKAYGYTF
>TRBV9|TRBD1|TRBJ1-5
CASSGGTGINQPQHF
>TRBV23-1|TRBD1|TRBJ1-5
CASSHGTGDHSNQPQHF
>TRBV2|NA|TRBJ2-6
CASRTNIVRSGANVLTF
>TRBV5-6|NA|TRBJ2-7
CASSNLGVSYEQYF
>TRBV5-1|TRBD2|TRBJ2-2
CASSFLAGNDPGELFF